These 15 T cell receptor beta chains were all obtained from the same sample, sequenced in a study of siplizumab effects on memory and regulatory T cells. This table comes from immunoSEQ multiplex PCR, and its TCRdb copy is limited to in-frame clones, with some not included. The table shows tens of thousands of clones, with 90% to 98% occurring only once. The sequenced sample was naive CD8+ T cells sorted from blood. The receptors were gathered from a human donor in good health.

The V call is TRBV23-1, the J call TRBJ1-5; D unclear. TRBV23-1 is an open reading frame, and its role is uncertain. This CDR3 comprises 15 residues. With 0 bases removed from V and 3 bases from J, the gap between germline ends came to 9 bases. In DNA, the CDR3 is TGCGCCAGCAGTCAATCGGCAGGTATCAATCAGCCCCAGCATTTT. This gives the protein CASSQSAGINQPQHF.

The gene calls are TRBV19 and TRBJ2-2; 12 bases match TRBD1. V lost 10 bases, J lost 4 bases, and 7 bases stayed unmatched. CDR1 is LNHDA, CDR2 SQIVND, per germline (reference sequence). The CDR3 length is 15 residues. The DNA of the CDR3 is TGTGCCATTGGGACAGGGGGCCGCGGCACCGGGGAGCTGTTTTTT. Translating gives CAIGTGGRGTGELFF.

The chain links TRBV7-6 to TRBJ2-1, with D possibly called TRBD1 or TRBD2 (5 bases each). The germline V gene has CDR1 SGHVS and CDR2 FNYEAQ. Trimming cost V 6 bases and J 6 bases, with 21 bases left between them. The CDR3 runs to 16 residues. The CDR3 region is CASSPMGTLEGNEQFF. Written as DNA, the CDR3 is TGTGCCAGCAGTCCCATGGGGACCCTCGAGGGCAATGAGCAGTTCTTC.

This chain links TRBV2 with TRBJ1-2; 7 bases agree with TRBD1. The V gene's germline CDR1 is SNHLY and CDR2 FYNNEI. The CDR3 is made up of 14 amino acids. The junction had 10 bases not matched to a gene; V was cut back by 5 bases and J by 7 bases. DNA for the CDR3: TGTGCCAGCAGTCCCTTCACAGGGGAGGGTGGCTACACCTTC. Translation gives CASSPFTGEGGYTF.

The chain employs TRBV4-2 and TRBJ2-7; D possibly corresponds to TRBD2 (6 bases). V lost 0 bases and J lost 0, with 12 bases in between. Germline values: CDR1 LGHNA, CDR2 YNFKEQ. The CDR3 is made up of 16 amino acids. This chain's CDR3 is CASSQEAGSSSYEQYF. The CDR3 DNA is TGTGCCAGCAGCCAAGAGGCGGGGAGTTCCTCCTACGAGCAGTACTTC.

CDR3 amino acids: CASSLSYGTFDSYEQYF. The CDR3 DNA reads as TGTGCCAGCAGTTTATCCTACGGGACATTTGACTCCTACGAGCAGTACTTC. V gene TRBV27 combines with J gene TRBJ2-7, with D possibly being TRBD1 (6 bases). Trimming removed 0 bases at V and 0 bases at J, with 15 bases between. Germline assignment: CDR1 MNHEY and CDR2 SMNVEV (reference sequence). The CDR3 is 17 residues long.

This chain uses TRBV4-1 with TRBJ2-6; D is ambiguous. Looked up from germline, CDR1 is MGHRA and CDR2 is YSYEKL. The length of the CDR3 is 15 residues. V lost 2 bases and J 2 bases, leaving 7 bases between the germline ends. CDR3 coding DNA: TGCGCCAGCAGCCAATCAGAGACTGGGGCCAACGTCCTGACTTTC. This encodes CASSQSETGANVLTF.

The chain carries TRBV28 and TRBJ2-5; tentative D call: TRBD1 (5 bases). CDR3 length equals 18 residues. V dropped 6 bases and J dropped 0 bases, with 23 bases sitting between them. Germline-derived CDR1 and CDR2 are MDHEN and SYDVKM. The CDR3 region is CASSFPNGKSTDQETQYF. The CDR3, as DNA: TGTGCCAGCAGCTTCCCGAACGGTAAATCGACAGACCAAGAGACCCAGTACTTC.

The chain recombines TRBV4-2 with TRBJ1-1; unclear D gene. Germline values: CDR1 LGHNA, CDR2 YNFKEQ. Between the trimmed V and J ends, which lost 0 bases and 0 bases, there was a span of 5 bases. This CDR3 region has 14 residues. The CDR3 sequence: CASSQDRLNTEAFF. DNA for the CDR3: TGTGCCAGCAGCCAAGACAGACTGAACACTGAAGCTTTCTTT.

The rearrangement uses TRBV7-6 and TRBJ2-3; maybe TRBD1 (5 bases). Trimming left V 5 bases short and J 2 bases short, with 17 bases between. Germline lookup yields CDR1 SGHVS and CDR2 FNYEAQ. The CDR3 runs 16 residues. CDR3 sequence reads: CASSLDAGYITDTQYF. The CDR3 DNA follows: TGTGCCAGCAGCCTAGATGCAGGGTATATCACAGATACGCAGTATTTT.

This rearrangement joins TRBV19 to TRBJ1-2, with unresolved D. This CDR3 has 15 amino acids. V lost 4 bases and J lost 3, with 15 bases in between. Germline values: CDR1 LNHDA, CDR2 SQIVND (reference sequence). The DNA of the CDR3 is TGTGCCAGTAGTACTACAGTGGGTGCCTACTATGGCTACACCTTC. Its translation is CASSTTVGAYYGYTF.

V and J are TRBV29-1 and TRBJ1-6; possible D gene TRBD1, 6 bases. Germline V gives CDR1 SQVTM, CDR2 ANQGSEA. The length of the CDR3 is 14 residues. Trimming took off 4 bases at V and 7 bases at J, with 14 bases between the two ends. The CDR3 region is CSVGGGGVNSPLHF. Written as DNA, the CDR3 is TGCAGCGTTGGTGGGGGGGGCGTCAATTCACCCCTCCACTTT.

This chain joins TRBV15 and TRBJ1-2; 8 bases are shared with TRBD1. With V trimmed by 2 bases and J by 7 bases, 3 bases remained unmatched. Germline lookup yields CDR1 LNHNV and CDR2 YYDKDF (reference sequence). This CDR3 has 13 amino acids. DNA of the CDR3: TGTGCCACCAGCAGAACTGACAGGGGTGGCTACACCTTC. This sequence encodes CATSRTDRGGYTF. Full variable domain (remainder filled in from reference TRBV15 and TRBJ1-2): DAMVIQNPRYQVTQFGKPVTLSCSQTLNHNVMYWYQQKSSQAPKLLFHYYDKDFNNEADTPDNFQSRRPNTSFCFLDIRSPGLGDTAMYLCATSRTDRGGYTFGSGTRLTVV.

The rearrangement joins TRBV21-1 to TRBJ2-1; the DNA was not compared with TRBD2, the D call given in the table. TRBV21-1 is shown as a pseudogene. The CDR3 has 18 residues. The CDR3 region is CASSPTSPGGTLYNEQFF. CDR3 DNA sequence: TGTGCCAGCAGTCCTACATCACCGGGGGGGACCTTATACAATGAGCAGTTCTTC.

The chain combines TRBV7-3 with TRBJ2-1; 7 nucleotides line up with TRBD2. The CDR3 totals 16 residues. The J segment lost 3 bases and the V segment lost 7 bases, leaving 12 bases of the junction unmatched. Germline CDR1 is SGHTA and CDR2 is FQGTGA. As DNA, the CDR3 is TGTGCCAGCACCCTGACCCCCAGCGGGGACTACAATGAGCAGTTCTTC. Encoded protein: CASTLTPSGDYNEQFF.